This T cell receptor (beta chain) was observed in a study of cytomegalovirus exposure and HLA in healthy donors. The CDR3 totals 13 residues. Trimming took 4 bases from V and 2 from J, leaving 9 bases between them. Germline CDR1 and CDR2: SGHNT and YYREEE (reference sequence). Primers for the PCR totalled 60 Vbeta and 13 Jbeta. The method was immunoSEQ multiplex PCR; TCRdb's version includes in-frame clones alone and lacks a portion of them. The sample shows around 92,000 clones, approximately 80% of them seen only once. All donors participated as healthy donors of bone marrow. Study-level points and caveats: Solely CMV serostatus was available to characterize immune exposure. Trimming of TCR beta V- and J-genes showed a link, identified in a later analysis, to a missense DCLRE1C variant. Later analysis revealed greater clonal expansion in HLA-associated TCR beta chains than in equally common others.

As for this clone: The antigen is unknown.

The source material was PBMCs. The chain combines TRBV5-4 with TRBJ1-1; D not resolved. The TCR comes from a man between 18 and 35 years old in good health and CMV-seronegative. The CDR3: CASSQLTNTEAFF. Written as DNA, the CDR3 is TGTGCCAGCAGCCAACTTACTAACACTGAAGCTTTCTTT.